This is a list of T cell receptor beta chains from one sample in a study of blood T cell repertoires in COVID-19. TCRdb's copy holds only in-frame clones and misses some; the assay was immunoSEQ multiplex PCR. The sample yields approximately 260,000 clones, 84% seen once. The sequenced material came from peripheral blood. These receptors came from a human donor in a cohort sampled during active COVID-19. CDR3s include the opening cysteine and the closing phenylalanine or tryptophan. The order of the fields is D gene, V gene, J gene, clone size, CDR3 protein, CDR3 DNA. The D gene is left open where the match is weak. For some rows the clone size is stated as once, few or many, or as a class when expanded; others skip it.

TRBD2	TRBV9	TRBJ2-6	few	CASSAEGVGGLAGSGANVLTF	TGTGCCAGCAGCGCAGAGGGGGTGGGTGGACTAGCAGGATCTGGGGCCAACGTCCTGACTTTC
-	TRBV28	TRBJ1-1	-	CASRESGNTEAFF	TGTGCCAGCAGAGAGTCAGGAAACACTGAAGCTTTCTTT
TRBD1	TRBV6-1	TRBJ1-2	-	CASSEAGTVKTYGYTF	TGTGCCAGCAGTGAAGCAGGGACAGTCAAAACCTATGGCTACACCTTC
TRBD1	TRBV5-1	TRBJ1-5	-	CASSLDGQGNQPQHF	TGCGCCAGCAGCTTGGATGGACAGGGGAATCAGCCCCAGCATTTT
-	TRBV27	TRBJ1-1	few	CASRTYFRRSTEAFF	TGTGCCAGCAGAACTTATTTCCGGAGGAGCACTGAAGCTTTCTTT
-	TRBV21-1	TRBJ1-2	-	CASGNDRGHNYGYTF	TGTGCCAGCGGGAATGACAGGGGGCATAACTATGGCTACACCTTC
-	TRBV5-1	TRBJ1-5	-	CASSRDSNQPQHF	TGCGCCAGCAGCAGAGATAGCAATCAGCCCCAGCATTTT
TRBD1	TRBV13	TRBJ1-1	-	CASSLSAGTGAAFF	TGTGCCAGCAGCTTATCGGCCGGGACAGGGGCAGCTTTCTTT
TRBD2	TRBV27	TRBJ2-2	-	CASSPRLAGTSNTGELFF	TGTGCCAGCAGTCCACGACTAGCGGGAACTTCGAACACCGGGGAGCTGTTTTTT
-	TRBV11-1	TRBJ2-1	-	CASSTLGLEQFF	TGTGCCAGCAGCACACTCGGGTTAGAGCAGTTCTTC
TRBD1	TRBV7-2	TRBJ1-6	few	CASSPETGWSSPLHF	TGTGCCAGCAGCCCAGAGACAGGGTGGTCTTCACCCCTCCACTTT
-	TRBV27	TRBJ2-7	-	CASRETQGTYEQYF	TGTGCCAGCAGGGAAACACAGGGAACCTACGAGCAGTACTTC
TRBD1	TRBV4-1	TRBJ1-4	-	CASGGQVTNEKLFF	TGCGCCAGCGGGGGACAGGTGACTAATGAAAAACTGTTTTTT
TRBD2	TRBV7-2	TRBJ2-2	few	CASSPRLAGPSNTGELFF	TGTGCCAGCAGCCCACGACTAGCGGGGCCTTCGAACACCGGGGAGCTGTTTTTT
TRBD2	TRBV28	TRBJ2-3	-	CASSRGGSTDTQYF	TGTGCCAGCAGCCGCGGGGGTAGCACAGATACGCAGTATTTT
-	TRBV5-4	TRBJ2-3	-	CASKLSSKYTDTQYF	TGTGCCAGCAAGCTTAGTAGCAAATACACAGATACGCAGTATTTT
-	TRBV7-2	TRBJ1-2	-	CASSLLANYGYTF	TGTGCCAGCAGCTTACTTGCTAACTATGGCTACACCTTC
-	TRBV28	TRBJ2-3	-	CASSLPVGGGPNTDTQYF	TGTGCCAGCAGTCTACCCGTAGGCGGGGGCCCAAACACAGATACGCAGTATTTT
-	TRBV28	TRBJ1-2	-	CASIRPKGGVHRGYGYTF	TGTGCCAGCATCCGCCCCAAGGGGGGGGTCCACCGGGGATATGGCTACACCTTC
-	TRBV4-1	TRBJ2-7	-	CASSQQDFLGSYEQYF	TGCGCCAGCAGCCAACAGGACTTCCTGGGCTCCTACGAGCAGTACTTC
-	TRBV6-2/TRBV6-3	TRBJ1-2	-	CASSLGQRYTF	TGTGCCAGCAGTCTCGGACAGCGCTACACCTTC
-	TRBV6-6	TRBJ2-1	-	CASSSRDSPYNEQFF	TGTGCCAGCAGTTCCCGGGACTCTCCTTACAATGAGCAGTTCTTC
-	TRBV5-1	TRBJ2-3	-	CASSLATVTGRGSDTQYF	TGCGCCAGCAGCTTGGCGACGGTGACAGGGCGGGGTTCAGATACGCAGTATTTT
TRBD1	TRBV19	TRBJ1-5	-	CASAGTGSYNQPQHF	TGTGCCAGTGCCGGGACAGGGTCTTACAATCAGCCCCAGCATTTT
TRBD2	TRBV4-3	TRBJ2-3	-	CASSQDQRGTDTQYF	TGCGCCAGCAGCCAAGATCAGCGGGGGACAGATACGCAGTATTTT
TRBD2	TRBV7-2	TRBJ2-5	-	CASSLVGTSGRARGTQYF	TGTGCCAGCAGCTTAGTTGGGACTAGCGGGAGGGCTCGGGGGACCCAGTACTTC
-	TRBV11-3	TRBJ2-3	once	CASSLDTGAGTDTQYF	TGTGCCAGCAGCTTAGATACTGGGGCAGGGACAGATACGCAGTATTTT
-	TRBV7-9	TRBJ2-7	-	CASSFARGEASYEQYF	TGTGCCAGCAGCTTTGCGCGCGGGGAGGCCTCCTACGAGCAGTACTTC
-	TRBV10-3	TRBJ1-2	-	CAITSGANYGYTF	TGTGCCATCACGTCGGGGGCTAACTATGGCTACACCTTC
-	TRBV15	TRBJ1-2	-	CATSFRVRYGYTF	TGTGCCACCAGCTTCAGGGTTCGCTATGGCTACACCTTC
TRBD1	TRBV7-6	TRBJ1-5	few	CASSSKPGQGVSIEPQHF	TGTGCCAGCAGCTCGAAGCCGGGACAGGGGGTCTCAATTGAGCCCCAGCATTTT
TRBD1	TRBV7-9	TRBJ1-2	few	CASGRDSNYGYTF	TGTGCCAGCGGAAGGGACAGCAACTATGGCTACACCTTC
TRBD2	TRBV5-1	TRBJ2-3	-	CASSPGLAGGPWGRGAQYF	TGCGCCAGCAGCCCCGGACTAGCGGGGGGGCCCTGGGGAAGAGGGGCGCAGTATTTT
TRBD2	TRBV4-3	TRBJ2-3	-	CASSQPSGGLTDTQYF	TGCGCCAGCAGCCAACCTAGCGGGGGGTTAACAGATACGCAGTATTTT
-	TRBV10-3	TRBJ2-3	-	CAIRGADTQYF	TGTGCCATCAGAGGAGCAGATACGCAGTATTTT
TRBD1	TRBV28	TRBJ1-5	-	CAVGTGGFQPQHF	TGTGCCGTAGGGACAGGGGGCTTTCAGCCCCAGCATTTT
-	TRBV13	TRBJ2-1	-	CASSLGLIYSSYNEQFF	TGTGCCAGCAGCTTAGGTCTCATCTACAGCTCCTACAATGAGCAGTTCTTC
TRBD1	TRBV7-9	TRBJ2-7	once	CASAGTDSYEQYF	TGTGCCAGCGCCGGGACAGACTCCTACGAGCAGTACTTC
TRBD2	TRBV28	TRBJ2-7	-	CASSLAGGPHYEQYF	TGTGCCAGCAGTTTAGCGGGAGGGCCTCACTACGAGCAGTACTTC
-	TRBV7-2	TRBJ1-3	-	CASSFQGLGVGNTIYF	TGTGCCAGCAGCTTCCAGGGGTTGGGGGTTGGAAACACCATATATTTT